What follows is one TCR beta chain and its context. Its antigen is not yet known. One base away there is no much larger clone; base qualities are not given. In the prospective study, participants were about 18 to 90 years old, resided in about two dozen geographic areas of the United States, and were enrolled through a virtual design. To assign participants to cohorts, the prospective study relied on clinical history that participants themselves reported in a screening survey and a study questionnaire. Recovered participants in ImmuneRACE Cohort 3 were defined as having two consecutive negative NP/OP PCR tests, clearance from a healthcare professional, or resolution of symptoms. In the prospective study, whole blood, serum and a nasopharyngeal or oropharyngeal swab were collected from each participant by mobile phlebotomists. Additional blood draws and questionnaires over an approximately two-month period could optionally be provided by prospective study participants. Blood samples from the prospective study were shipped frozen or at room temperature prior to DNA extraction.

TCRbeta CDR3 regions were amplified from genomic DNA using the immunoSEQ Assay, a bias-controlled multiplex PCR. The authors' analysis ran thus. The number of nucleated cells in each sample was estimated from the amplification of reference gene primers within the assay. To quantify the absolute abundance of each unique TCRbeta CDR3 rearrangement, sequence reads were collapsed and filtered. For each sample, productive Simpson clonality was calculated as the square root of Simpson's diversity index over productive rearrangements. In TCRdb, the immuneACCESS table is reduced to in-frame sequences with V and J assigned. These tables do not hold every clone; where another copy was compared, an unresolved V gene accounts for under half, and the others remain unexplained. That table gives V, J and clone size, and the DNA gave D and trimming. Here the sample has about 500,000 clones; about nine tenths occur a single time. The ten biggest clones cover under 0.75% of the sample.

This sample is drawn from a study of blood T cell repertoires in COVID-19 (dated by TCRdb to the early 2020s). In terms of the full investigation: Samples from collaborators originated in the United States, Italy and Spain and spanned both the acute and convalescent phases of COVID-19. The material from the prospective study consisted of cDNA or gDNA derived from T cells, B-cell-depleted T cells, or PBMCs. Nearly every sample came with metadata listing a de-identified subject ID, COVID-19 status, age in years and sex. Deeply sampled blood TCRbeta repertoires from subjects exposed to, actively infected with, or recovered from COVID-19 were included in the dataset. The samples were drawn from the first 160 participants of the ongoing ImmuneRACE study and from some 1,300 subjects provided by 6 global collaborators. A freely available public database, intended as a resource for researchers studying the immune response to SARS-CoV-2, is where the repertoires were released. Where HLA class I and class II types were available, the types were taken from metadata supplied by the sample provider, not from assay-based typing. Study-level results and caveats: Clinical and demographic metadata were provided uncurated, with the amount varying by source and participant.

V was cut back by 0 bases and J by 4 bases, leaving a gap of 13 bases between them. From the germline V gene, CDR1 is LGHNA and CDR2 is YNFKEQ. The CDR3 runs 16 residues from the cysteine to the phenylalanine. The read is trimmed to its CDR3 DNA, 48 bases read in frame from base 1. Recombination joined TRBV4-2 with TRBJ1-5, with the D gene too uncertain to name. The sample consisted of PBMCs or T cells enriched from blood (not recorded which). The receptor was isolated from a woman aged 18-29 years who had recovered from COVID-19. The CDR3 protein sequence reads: CASSQDPQARNQPQHF. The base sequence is TGTGCCAGCAGCCAAGATCCCCAGGCACGAAATCAGCCCCAGCATTTT.